The clone carrying this T cell receptor beta chain came up once. The assay was immunoSEQ multiplex PCR, and TCRdb's table has in-frame clones only and misses some. The repertoire has millions of clones, over 85% of them found once; the top ten carry about 0.13%. CD45RA-negative memory and CD45RA+ naive subsets were split from the CD4+ cells. The sample comes from a study of shared clonotypes between healthy human individuals. The CDR3 runs to 17 residues. Germline CDR1 reads LNHDA; CDR2 reads SQIVND (reference sequence). The J segment lost 0 bases and the V segment lost 6 bases, leaving 6 bases of the junction unmatched.

The sequencing input was naive CD4+ T cells sorted from blood. The subset here: CD45RA+ positively selected. The clonotype originates from a man aged 18 to 29 in good health. V usage is TRBV19 and J usage is TRBJ2-6; 9 bases match TRBD1. The DNA for the CDR3 is TGTGCCAGTAGCACCGGGACAGGGTTCTCTGGGGCCAACGTCCTGACTTTC. Its translation: CASSTGTGFSGANVLTF.